This TCR beta chain stems from a study of radiation and T cells in renal cell carcinoma (dated by TCRdb to the early 2020s). With respect to the entire study: In total, more than 50 samples underwent TCR beta sequencing: 25 or so tumors plus 27 peripheral blood samples. The last blood draw happened 4 weeks after radiation, timed to coincide with nephrectomy. Across all 50 or so samples, 4,016,671 unique CDR3 nucleotide sequences, encoding 2,658,974 unique CDR3 amino acid sequences, were identified. General findings and caveats noted by the study authors: In blood, the top tumor clonotypes increased from baseline to 2 weeks after radiation and then shrank by 4 weeks, which suggests a temporary expansion of tumor-resident clones. Because pretreatment tumor biopsies were not available, the study could not determine whether clonotypes were already present within the tumor at baseline. Effects of radiation dose or scheduling on the TCR repertoire could not be addressed with the single-armed trial design. Changes in the blood repertoire were not tracked past 4 weeks after treatment.

What this sample's time point label stands for: blood 4 weeks post-SBRT, at nephrectomy. Interpreted using the paper, the treatment or condition label stands for: 15 Gy SBRT to primary tumor, nephrectomy 4 weeks later. Samples were obtained from a clinical trial, in which 15 Gy stereotactic body radiation therapy was delivered to primary renal cell carcinomas and nephrectomy was performed 4 weeks later. To track tumor-enriched clonotypes, serial peripheral blood was sampled from radiation-treated patients at baseline and at 2 weeks and 4 weeks after SBRT. Renal cell carcinoma with clear cell pathology was present in all patients. Genomic DNA for TCR sequencing was prepared using the QIAamp DNA Blood Mini Kit (Qiagen). The analyses included only samples that passed all quality control checks. TCR beta libraries were generated from genomic DNA with the immunoSEQ kit, following the manufacturer's recommendations. To prepare libraries, a first multiplex PCR with proprietary primers was run, followed by a second PCR that added unique barcodes, and a bead cleanup was done after each round. Each sample batch included a kit-provided positive control reaction and a negative control reaction. The final libraries were assessed on an Agilent 4200 TapeStation D1000 ScreenTape, pooled by volume, and quantified by qPCR. An Illumina NextSeq500 fitted with a MidOutput 150-cycle cartridge performed the sequencing, running 156 Read1 cycles and 15 Index1 cycles with the kit's custom primers. The pooled library was loaded at 1.0 pM with a roughly 22% PhiX control spike-in. Under the source paper's analysis protocol: Vendor-processed data were analyzed in R, with a clonotype defined as all T cells sharing the same CDR3 nucleotide sequence. For clone abundance analyses, frequencies were normalized to the 10,000 most abundant clones in each sample. Public T cell clones, which averaged fewer than five per sample, were excluded before analysis. A difference in abundance of at least 32-fold between compartments was used to define tumor-enriched and baseline blood-enriched clonotypes. A beta-binomial differential abundance model was applied to find clonotypes that expanded or contracted between blood time points. Similarity between tumor and blood repertoires was quantified using the Baroni-Urbani and Buser coefficient, and groups were compared with two-tailed Wilcoxon tests in R. The table comes from immuneACCESS by way of TCRdb, which keeps in-frame sequences with V and J called. Part of the clones is missing from these tables; in studies checked, under half for an unresolved V gene and the rest for unknown reasons. The DNA gave D and trimming, while V, J and clone size come from that table. The sample has about 86,000 clones on record, around four fifths of them singletons. The ten largest clones take up 9.4% of the sample.

The CDR3 sequence holds 13 residues, the cysteine and phenylalanine included. The DNA shown is the 39-base CDR3, in frame from base 1. The germline V gene (reference sequence) yields SSHAT for CDR1 and FNYEAQ for CDR2. As for this clone: This receptor's antigen is unknown. A junction boundary mismatches the germline segment, possibly from a read error.

The rearranged chain carries TRBV7-7 and TRBJ2-7, with the D gene call left open. The receptor was derived from a man aged 50 to 60 with renal cell carcinoma. Source: blood, taken from a patient whose treatment included radiotherapy and nephrectomy. In nucleotides, the sequence is TGTGCTAGCAGCTATGACACATCCTACGAGCAGTACTTC. This gives the protein CASSYDTSYEQYF.